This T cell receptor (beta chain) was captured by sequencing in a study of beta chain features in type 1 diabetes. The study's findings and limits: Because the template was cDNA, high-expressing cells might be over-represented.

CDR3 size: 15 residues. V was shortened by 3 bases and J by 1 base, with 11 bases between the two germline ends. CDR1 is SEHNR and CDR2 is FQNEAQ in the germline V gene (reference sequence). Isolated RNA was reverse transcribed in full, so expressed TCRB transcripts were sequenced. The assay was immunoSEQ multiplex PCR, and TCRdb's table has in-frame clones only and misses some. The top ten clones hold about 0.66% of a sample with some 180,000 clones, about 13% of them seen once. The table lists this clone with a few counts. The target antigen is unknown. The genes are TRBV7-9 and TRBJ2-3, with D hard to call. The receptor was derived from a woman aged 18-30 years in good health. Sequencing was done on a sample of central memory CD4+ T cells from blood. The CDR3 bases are TGTGCCAGCAGCTTTTACACCCAAGGCACAGATACGCAGTATTTT. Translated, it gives CASSFYTQGTDTQYF. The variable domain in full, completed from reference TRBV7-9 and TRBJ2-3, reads DTGVSQNPRHKITKRGQNVTFRCDPISEHNRLYWYRQTLGQGPEFLTYFQNEAQLEKSRLLSDRFSAERPKGSFSTLEIQRTEQGDSAMYLCASSFYTQGTDTQYFGPGTRLTVL.